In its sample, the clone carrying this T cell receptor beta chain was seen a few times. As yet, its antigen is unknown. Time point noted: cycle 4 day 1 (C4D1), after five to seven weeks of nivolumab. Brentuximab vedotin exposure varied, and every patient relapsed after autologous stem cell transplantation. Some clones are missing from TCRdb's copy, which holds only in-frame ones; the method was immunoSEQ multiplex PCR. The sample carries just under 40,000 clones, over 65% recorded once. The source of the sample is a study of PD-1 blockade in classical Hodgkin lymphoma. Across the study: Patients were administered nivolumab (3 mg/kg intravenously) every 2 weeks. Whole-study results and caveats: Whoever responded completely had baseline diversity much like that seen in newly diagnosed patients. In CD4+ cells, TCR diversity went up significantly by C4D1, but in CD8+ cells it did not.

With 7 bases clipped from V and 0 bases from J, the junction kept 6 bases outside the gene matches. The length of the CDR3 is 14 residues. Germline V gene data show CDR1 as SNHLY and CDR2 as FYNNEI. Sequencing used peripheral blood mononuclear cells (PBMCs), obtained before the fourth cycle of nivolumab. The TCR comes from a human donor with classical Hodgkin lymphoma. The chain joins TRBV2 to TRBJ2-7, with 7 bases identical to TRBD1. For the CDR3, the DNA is TGTGCCAGCACCCCAGACAGGGCCTCCTACGAGCAGTACTTC. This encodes CASTPDRASYEQYF. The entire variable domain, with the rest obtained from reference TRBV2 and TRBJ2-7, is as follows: EPEVTQTPSHQVTQMGQEVILRCVPISNHLYFYWYRQILGQKVEFLVSFYNNEISEKSEIFDDQFSVERPDGSNFTLKIRSTKLEDSAMYFCASTPDRASYEQYFGPGTRLTVT.